This T cell receptor (beta chain) was sequenced for a study of T cell responses to AZD1222 COVID-19 vaccine. Overall study results and limits: At study baseline, merely roughly 6 AZD1222 recipients were seropositive. At 160-218 and 743-854, vaccine-associated CD4 TCRs were dominant, and they spanned spike. Researchers took repertoire samples only after the peak T cell response had come.

As concerns this clone: The antigen remains undetermined.

This CDR3 region has 14 residues. V dropped 3 bases and J dropped 6; count of bases not matched to a gene: 4. The germline V gene encodes CDR1 KGHSH and CDR2 LQKENI. Assay: immunoSEQ multiplex PCR; the TCRdb copy retains only in-frame clones and omits some. The data contain approximately 180,000 clones, just under 90% of them seen just once; the ten biggest clones take up around 4.5%. Sample: peripheral blood, taken 28 days after the second dose of the MenACWY control vaccine. The chain uses TRBV18 and TRBJ1-5, with 8 bases fitting TRBD1. The sequence was collected from an adult who received the MenACWY meningococcal vaccine as a control. Here the CDR3 DNA reads TGTGCCAGCTCACCTAACAGGGGGAGTCAGCCCCAGCATTTT. Protein sequence: CASSPNRGSQPQHF.